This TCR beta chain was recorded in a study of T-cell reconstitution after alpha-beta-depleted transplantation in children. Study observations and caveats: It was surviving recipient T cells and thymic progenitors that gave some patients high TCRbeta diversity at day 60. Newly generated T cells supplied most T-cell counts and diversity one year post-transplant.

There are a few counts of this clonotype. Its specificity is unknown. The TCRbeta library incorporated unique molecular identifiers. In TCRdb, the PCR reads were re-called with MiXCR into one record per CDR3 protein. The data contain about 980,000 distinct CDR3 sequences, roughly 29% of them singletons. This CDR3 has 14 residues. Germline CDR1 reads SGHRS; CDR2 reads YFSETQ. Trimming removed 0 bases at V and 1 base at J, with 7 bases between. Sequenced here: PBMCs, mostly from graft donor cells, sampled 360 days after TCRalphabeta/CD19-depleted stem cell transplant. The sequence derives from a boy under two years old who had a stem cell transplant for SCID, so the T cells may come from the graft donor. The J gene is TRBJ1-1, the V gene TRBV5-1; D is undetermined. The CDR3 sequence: CASSLGVGNTEAFF. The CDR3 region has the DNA TGCGCCAGCAGCTTGGGGGTGGGGAACACTGAAGCTTTCTTT.